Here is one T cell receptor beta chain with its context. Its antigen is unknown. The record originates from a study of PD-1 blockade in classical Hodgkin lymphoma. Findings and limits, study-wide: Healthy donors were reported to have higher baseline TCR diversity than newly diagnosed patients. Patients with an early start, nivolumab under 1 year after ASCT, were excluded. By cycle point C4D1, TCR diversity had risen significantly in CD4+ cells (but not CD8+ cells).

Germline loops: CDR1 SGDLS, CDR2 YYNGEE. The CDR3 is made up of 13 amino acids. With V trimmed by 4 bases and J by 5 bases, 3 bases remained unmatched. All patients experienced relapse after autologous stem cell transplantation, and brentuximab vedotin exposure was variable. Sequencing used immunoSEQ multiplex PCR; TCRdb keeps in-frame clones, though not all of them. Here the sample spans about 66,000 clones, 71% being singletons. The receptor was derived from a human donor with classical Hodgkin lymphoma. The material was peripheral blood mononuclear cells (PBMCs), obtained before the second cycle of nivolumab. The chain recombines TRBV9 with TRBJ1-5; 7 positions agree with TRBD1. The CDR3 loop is CASSRGQDQPQHF. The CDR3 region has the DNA TGTGCCAGCAGCAGGGGGCAGGATCAGCCCCAGCATTTT.